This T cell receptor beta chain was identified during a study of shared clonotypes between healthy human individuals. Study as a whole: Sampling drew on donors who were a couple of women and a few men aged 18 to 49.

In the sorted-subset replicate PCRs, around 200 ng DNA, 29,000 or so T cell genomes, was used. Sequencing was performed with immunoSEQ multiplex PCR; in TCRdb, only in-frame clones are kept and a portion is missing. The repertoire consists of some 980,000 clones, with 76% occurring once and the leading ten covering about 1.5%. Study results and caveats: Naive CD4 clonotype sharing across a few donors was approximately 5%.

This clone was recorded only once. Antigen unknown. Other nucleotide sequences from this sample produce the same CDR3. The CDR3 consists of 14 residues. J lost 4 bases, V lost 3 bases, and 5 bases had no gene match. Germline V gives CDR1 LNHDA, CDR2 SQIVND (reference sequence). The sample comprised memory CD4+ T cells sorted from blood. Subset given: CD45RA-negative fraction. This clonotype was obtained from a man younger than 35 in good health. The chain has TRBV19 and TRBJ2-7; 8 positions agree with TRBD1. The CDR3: CASSIRQGSYEQYF. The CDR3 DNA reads TGTGCCAGTAGTATCCGACAGGGGTCTTACGAGCAGTACTTC. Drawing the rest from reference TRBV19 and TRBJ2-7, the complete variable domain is DGGITQSPKYLFRKEGQNVTLSCEQNLNHDAMYWYRQDPGQGLRLIYYSQIVNDFQKGDIAEGYSVSREKKESFPLTVTSAQKNPTAFYLCASSIRQGSYEQYFGPGTRLTVT.